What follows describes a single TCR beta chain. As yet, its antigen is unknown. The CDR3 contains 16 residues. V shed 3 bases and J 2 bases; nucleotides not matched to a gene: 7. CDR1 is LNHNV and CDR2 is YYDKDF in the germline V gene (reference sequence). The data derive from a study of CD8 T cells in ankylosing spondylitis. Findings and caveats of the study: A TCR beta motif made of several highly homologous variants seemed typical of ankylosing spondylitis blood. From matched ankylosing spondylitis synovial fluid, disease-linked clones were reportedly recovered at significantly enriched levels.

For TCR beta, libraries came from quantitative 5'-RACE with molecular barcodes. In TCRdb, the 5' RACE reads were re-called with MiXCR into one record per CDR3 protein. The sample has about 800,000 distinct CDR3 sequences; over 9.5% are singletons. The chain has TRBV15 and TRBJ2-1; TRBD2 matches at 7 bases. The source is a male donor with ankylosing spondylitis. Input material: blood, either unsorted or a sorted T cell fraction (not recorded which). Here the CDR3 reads CATSSMASGAYNEQFF. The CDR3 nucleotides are TGTGCCACCAGCAGTATGGCTAGCGGAGCCTACAATGAGCAGTTCTTC. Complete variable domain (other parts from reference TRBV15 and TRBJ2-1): DAMVIQNPRYQVTQFGKPVTLSCSQTLNHNVMYWYQQKSSQAPKLLFHYYDKDFNNEADTPDNFQSRRPNTSFCFLDIRSPGLGDTAMYLCATSSMASGAYNEQFFGPGTRLTVL.